This T cell receptor beta chain was obtained from a study of T cell responses to AZD1222 COVID-19 vaccine. Germline V gives CDR1 ENHRY, CDR2 SYGVKD. This CDR3 contains 15 residues. V dropped 6 bases and J dropped 0 bases, with 12 bases sitting between them. For this clone: Antigen: not known.

The method was immunoSEQ multiplex PCR; TCRdb's version includes in-frame clones alone and lacks a portion of them. The sample lists about 140,000 clones, approximately 92% occurring once. Points from the study as a whole: Spike-specific TCR depth and breadth grew after two AZD1222 doses.

The sequenced sample was peripheral blood, obtained on day 0 of AZD1222 vaccination. This clonotype originated in an adult in good health. J is TRBJ1-3 and V is TRBV10-3; TRBD1 might be the D (5 bases). This CDR3 reads CAIRGVDSSGNTIYF. CDR3 nucleotides: TGTGCCATCAGGGGGGTAGACAGCTCTGGAAACACCATATATTTT.